This TCR beta chain derives from a study of blood T cell repertoires in COVID-19. This clone was seen a handful of times. Some clones are missing from TCRdb's copy, which holds only in-frame ones; the method was immunoSEQ multiplex PCR. The table has approximately 63,000 clones, under 85% seen once. Material for sequencing was peripheral blood. The clonotype originates from a woman in her seventies with acute or convalescent COVID-19.

CDR3 sequence reads: CASSSEFRDRVSPLHF. Here the CDR3 DNA reads TGTGCCAGCAGCTCGGAATTCCGGGACAGGGTTTCACCCCTCCACTTT. The chain links TRBV5-6 to TRBJ1-6; 9 nucleotides line up with TRBD1. The CDR3 has 16 amino acids. CDR1 SGHDT and CDR2 YYEEEE come from the germline V gene. V lost 3 bases and J lost 9; bases outside the gene matches: 10.